This T cell receptor beta chain was captured in a study of blood T cell repertoires in COVID-19. The overall study: Spain, Italy and the United States supplied samples that represented acute and convalescent COVID-19. Sources were T cells, B-cell-depleted T cells, or PBMCs; the material itself was cDNA or gDNA.

V was cut by 7 bases and J by 2 bases, with 14 bases left in between. Germline-derived CDR1 and CDR2 are MNHEY and SVGAGI. This CDR3 contains 14 residues. During active infection, Seattle patients enrolled and were then monitored through disease. Per the authors' pipeline: Amplifying reference gene primers gave estimates of nucleated cell counts. The assay was immunoSEQ multiplex PCR, and TCRdb's table has in-frame clones only and misses some. V and J calls and clone size are given by that table; D and trimming were obtained from the DNA. Of fewer than 650,000 clones in the sample, approximately 88% were seen once.

This clonotype was sampled from a woman between 50 and 59 years old with COVID-19, enrolled during active disease. The V and J genes are TRBV6-5 and TRBJ1-2; no clear D. Sequences were obtained from peripheral blood. This CDR3 reads CASTTGTANYGYTF. The CDR3 DNA is TGTGCCAGCACCACCGGTACCGCGAACTATGGCTACACCTTC.